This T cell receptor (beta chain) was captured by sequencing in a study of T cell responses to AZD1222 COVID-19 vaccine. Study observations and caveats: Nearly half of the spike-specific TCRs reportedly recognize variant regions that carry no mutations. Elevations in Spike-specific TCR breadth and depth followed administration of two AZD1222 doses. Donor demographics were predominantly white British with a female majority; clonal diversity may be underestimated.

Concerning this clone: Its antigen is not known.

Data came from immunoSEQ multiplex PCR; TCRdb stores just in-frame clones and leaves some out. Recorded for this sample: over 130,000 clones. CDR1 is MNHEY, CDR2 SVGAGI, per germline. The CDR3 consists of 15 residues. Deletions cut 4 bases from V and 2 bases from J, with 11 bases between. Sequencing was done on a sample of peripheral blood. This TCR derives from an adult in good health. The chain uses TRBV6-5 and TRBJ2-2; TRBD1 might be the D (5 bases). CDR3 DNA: TGTGCCAGCAGTTGGGCAAGGACAAACACCGGGGAGCTGTTTTTT. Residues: CASSWARTNTGELFF.